The rows below give T cell receptor beta chains drawn from one sample of a study of regulatory T cells in long-lasting Graves disease. MiXCR was run by TCRdb on the multiplex PCR reads, yielding one entry per CDR3 protein. The data hold 200,000 to 250,000 distinct CDR3 sequences, with around a fifth observed a single time. In addition, the sample was reused for a study of T cells in Graves' hyperthyroidism and ophthalmopathy.

Material: peripheral blood mononuclear cells (PBMCs), obtained at new diagnosis, from a patient treated with antithyroid drugs. The receptors stem from a woman in her 30s with Graves disease. CDR3s include the opening cysteine and the closing phenylalanine or tryptophan. D genes are given only for firm matches. The size entry is marked missing in some rows and otherwise reads once, few, many or a size class.

TRBD1	TRBV20-1	TRBJ1-1	many	CSARQGGMNTEAFF	TGCAGTGCTAGACAAGGGGGCATGAACACTGAAGCTTTCTTT
-	TRBV6-1	TRBJ1-2	-	CASTLVADGKDGYTF	TGTGCCAGCACCCTTGTGGCAGATGGAAAGGATGGCTACACCTTC
-	TRBV7-2	TRBJ2-3	many	CASSYAPSTDTQYF	TGTGCCAGCAGCTACGCCCCTAGCACAGATACGCAGTATTTT
-	TRBV2	TRBJ1-1	many	CASSALGEAFF	TGTGCCAGCAGTGCCCTGGGTGAAGCTTTCTTT
-	TRBV5-4	TRBJ2-7	many	CASSFVGAYEQYF	TGTGCCAGCAGCTTCGTGGGGGCGTACGAGCAGTACTTC
-	TRBV11-2	TRBJ2-5	-	CASRVGRSRGETQYF	TGTGCCAGCAGGGTAGGCCGCTCCCGAGGGGAGACCCAGTACTTC
-	TRBV28	TRBJ1-2	many	CASSPGRDYGYTF	TGTGCCAGCAGTCCAGGCCGGGACTATGGCTACACCTTC
-	TRBV2	TRBJ1-1	-	CATNFQQPNTEAFF	TGTGCCACCAACTTTCAGCAACCAAACACTGAAGCTTTCTTT
TRBD2	TRBV20-1	TRBJ2-2	many	CSASGSGGRELFF	TGCAGTGCTAGCGGAAGCGGGGGGAGGGAGCTGTTTTTT
-	TRBV19	TRBJ1-5	-	CASSVSLTQPQHF	TGTGCCAGTAGTGTCAGTCTGACTCAGCCCCAGCATTTT
TRBD2	TRBV30	TRBJ2-7	few	CAWTSGSGEQYF	TGTGCCTGGACCAGCGGGAGCGGCGAGCAGTACTTC
-	TRBV28	TRBJ1-1	-	CAIKHRGSYTEAFF	TGTGCCATCAAGCACCGAGGGTCGTACACTGAAGCTTTCTTT
-	TRBV7-3	TRBJ2-1	-	CASSLTRNNEQFF	TGTGCCAGCAGCCTCACCCGAAACAATGAGCAGTTCTTC
TRBD1	TRBV19	TRBJ1-5	few	CASSMTLPHRGANQPQHF	TGTGCCAGTAGTATGACCCTCCCACACAGGGGCGCGAATCAGCCCCAGCATTTT
TRBD1	TRBV14	TRBJ2-5	many	CASSQRTGGAETQYF	TGTGCCAGCAGCCAGAGAACAGGGGGCGCGGAGACCCAGTACTTC
TRBD2	TRBV30	TRBJ2-7	many	CAWSPTSWAYEQYF	TGTGCCTGGAGCCCGACTAGCTGGGCCTACGAGCAGTACTTC
TRBD1	TRBV28	TRBJ2-3	large	CASSLSGQGTDTQYF	TGTGCCAGCAGTCTATCGGGACAGGGCACAGATACGCAGTATTTT
-	TRBV5-1	TRBJ1-1	few	CASSLDLGLDTEAFF	TGCGCCAGCAGCTTGGATCTGGGTCTGGACACTGAAGCTTTCTTT
-	TRBV7-6	TRBJ2-3	medium-sized	CASSLWQGWPDTQYF	TGTGCCAGCAGCTTGTGGCAGGGTTGGCCAGATACGCAGTATTTT
-	TRBV18	TRBJ2-3	many	CASSPPGLNTQYF	TGTGCCAGCTCACCACCAGGACTGAATACGCAGTATTTT
-	TRBV12-3/TRBV12-4	TRBJ2-1	-	CATHRRFTYNEQFF	TGTGCCACCCACAGGAGGTTCACTTACAATGAGCAGTTCTTC
-	TRBV9	TRBJ1-4	-	CASSPSWSNEKLFF	TGTGCCAGCAGCCCGAGTTGGAGTAATGAAAAACTGTTTTTT
-	TRBV28	TRBJ1-5	many	CASSLWGGSFNQPQHF	TGTGCCAGCAGTTTATGGGGGGGGAGTTTCAATCAGCCCCAGCATTTT
-	TRBV12-3/TRBV12-4	TRBJ1-4	many	CASSSGNTNEKLFF	TGTGCCAGCAGTTCAGGGAACACTAATGAAAAACTGTTTTTT
-	TRBV20-1	TRBJ2-7	many	CSARDSYEQYF	TGCAGTGCTAGAGACAGTTACGAGCAGTACTTC
TRBD1	TRBV28	TRBJ1-4	many	CASRGGGAYEKLFF	TGTGCCAGCAGGGGAGGGGGCGCCTATGAAAAACTGTTTTTT
-	TRBV7-8	TRBJ1-1	many	CASSPVGVGLGTEAFF	TGTGCCAGCAGCCCAGTGGGTGTGGGGTTAGGCACTGAAGCTTTCTTT
-	TRBV6-9	TRBJ1-6	many	CASSYSRGADNSPLHF	TGTGCCAGCAGTTACTCTAGGGGGGCGGATAATTCACCCCTCCACTTT
TRBD2	TRBV10-2	TRBJ2-1	many	CASSDPTPPAGPNNEQFF	TGCGCCAGCAGTGACCCCACCCCGCCAGCGGGACCAAACAATGAGCAGTTCTTC
-	TRBV14	TRBJ1-3	few	CASSQEVGVWGSGNTIYF	TGTGCCAGCAGCCAAGAAGTTGGGGTCTGGGGCTCTGGAAACACCATATATTTT
TRBD1	TRBV2	TRBJ2-1	many	CASRGTGDPEQFF	TGTGCCAGCAGGGGGACAGGGGATCCTGAGCAGTTCTTC
TRBD1	TRBV28	TRBJ2-5	many	CASRQTGGGKTQYF	TGTGCCAGCAGACAAACAGGGGGCGGGAAGACCCAGTACTTC
-	TRBV11-1	TRBJ1-1	many	CASSLGTGSRASSMNTEAFF	TGTGCCAGCAGCTTAGGTACGGGGAGCAGGGCTTCATCAATGAACACTGAAGCTTTCTTT
-	TRBV5-1	TRBJ1-2	many	CASSLEGYPTAAYGYTF	TGCGCCAGCAGCTTGGAAGGCTACCCCACGGCGGCTTATGGCTACACCTTC
-	TRBV11-2	TRBJ2-7	few	CASRGGTAGEQYF	TGTGCCAGTAGAGGAGGAACTGCTGGCGAGCAGTACTTC
TRBD1	TRBV20-1	TRBJ1-4	many	CSARDLRDSDEKLFF	TGCAGTGCTAGAGATCTCCGGGACAGCGATGAAAAACTGTTTTTT
-	TRBV7-9	TRBJ1-6	many	CASSLAGAKDSPLHF	TGTGCCAGCAGCTTAGCAGGGGCAAAGGATTCACCCCTCCACTTT
TRBD1	TRBV28	TRBJ1-2	once	CASRTGGGYTF	TGTGCCAGCAGGACAGGGGGGGGCTACACCTTC
-	TRBV27	TRBJ2-5	few	CASSLETGYF	TGTGCCAGCAGTTTAGAGACCGGGTACTTC
-	TRBV7-9	TRBJ1-4	many	CASSQDDEKLFF	TGTGCCAGCAGCCAAGACGATGAAAAACTGTTTTTT
TRBD2	TRBV4-1	TRBJ2-1	-	CASSQDVPSGNNGEQFF	TGCGCCAGCAGCCAAGATGTGCCTAGCGGGAATAACGGTGAGCAGTTCTTC
TRBD1	TRBV18	TRBJ1-1	many	CASSPTGQLNTEAFF	TGTGCCAGCTCACCGACGGGACAGTTGAACACTGAAGCTTTCTTT
TRBD2	TRBV28	TRBJ2-1	few	CASSLPGLAGVGRSYNEQFF	TGTGCCAGCAGCTTACCGGGACTAGCGGGAGTCGGACGCTCCTACAATGAGCAGTTCTTC
TRBD1	TRBV28	TRBJ1-1	many	CASSLMDRGNTEAFF	TGTGCCAGCAGTTTAATGGACAGGGGCAACACTGAAGCTTTCTTT
-	TRBV28	TRBJ1-3	many	CASSFKGISGNTIYF	TGTGCCAGCAGTTTCAAGGGGATCTCTGGAAACACCATATATTTT
-	TRBV6-1	TRBJ1-2	many	CASSQGHLYGYTF	TGTGCCAGCAGCCAGGGACACCTCTATGGCTACACCTTC
TRBD2	TRBV2	TRBJ2-7	once	CASRDGTSGRKGSF	TGTGCCAGCAGGGACGGGACTAGCGGAAGAAAAGGTTCGTTC
-	TRBV3-1	TRBJ2-3	-	CASSQVRESTDTQCF	TGTGCCAGCAGCCAAGTACGGGAAAGCACAGATACGCAGTGTTTT
-	TRBV29-1	TRBJ1-1	many	CSVILGDTEAFF	TGCAGCGTTATACTGGGGGACACTGAAGCTTTCTTT
TRBD2	TRBV28	TRBJ2-3	many	CASSLGEGRGYF	TGTGCCAGCAGCCTGGGGGAGGGCCGGGGGTACTTC
TRBD1	TRBV6-1	TRBJ2-7	many	CATRPTGGGEQYF	TGTGCCACCAGGCCCACAGGGGGCGGGGAGCAGTACTTC
TRBD2	TRBV7-9	TRBJ2-1	many	CASSPSSGTSGYNEQFF	TGTGCCAGCAGCCCTTCCTCCGGGACTAGCGGCTACAATGAGCAGTTCTTC
TRBD2	TRBV20-1	TRBJ2-7	few	CSAAPLAGASYEQYF	TGCAGTGCTGCTCCACTAGCGGGGGCCTCCTACGAGCAGTACTTC
-	TRBV9	TRBJ1-1	many	CASSGTASNTEAFF	TGTGCCAGCAGCGGGACAGCCTCGAACACTGAAGCTTTCTTT
TRBD2	TRBV2	TRBJ2-1	-	CASNSNGLGDYNEQFF	TGTGCCAGCAACTCGAATGGACTAGGGGACTACAATGAGCAGTTCTTC
-	TRBV28	TRBJ2-7	few	CASSYDSGGAYEQYF	TGTGCCAGCAGCTATGATTCAGGCGGAGCCTACGAGCAGTACTTC
TRBD1	TRBV4-1	TRBJ1-6	many	CASSRGQGMDSPLHF	TGCGCCAGCAGCCGCGGACAGGGGATGGATTCACCCCTCCACTTT